This T cell receptor beta chain derives from a study of cytomegalovirus exposure and HLA in healthy donors. Study observations and caveats: Three CMV-associated chains were confirmed in vitro to be specific for CMV antigens. What was likely a sequencing artifact was a cluster of highly shared sequence variants.

The PCR used 60 Vbeta and 13 Jbeta primers. Sequencing used immunoSEQ multiplex PCR; TCRdb keeps in-frame clones, though not all of them. The sample has about 160,000 clones; about 68% are singletons. This clone was observed a few times. The antigen remains undetermined. The source is a female donor in good health and CMV-seronegative. Specimen: PBMCs.

CDR3 amino acids: CATSRDASGAEQYF. The CDR3 DNA is TGTGCCACCAGCAGAGATGCTAGCGGGGCCGAGCAGTACTTC. This chain joins TRBV15 and TRBJ2-7, with 9 bases matching TRBD2. The CDR3 consists of 14 residues. CDR1 LNHNV and CDR2 YYDKDF come from the germline V gene (reference sequence). Unmatched junction bases numbered 3, after V lost 0 bases and J lost 6 bases.